These 9 T cell receptor beta chains originate from one sample sequenced in a study of blood T cell repertoires in COVID-19. The protocol was immunoSEQ multiplex PCR, while the TCRdb copy is restricted to in-frame clones and leaves out a portion. There are roughly 360,000 clones in the sample; roughly 86% occur only once, and about 1.2% lies in the top ten. Sequencing was carried out using peripheral blood. The receptors derive from a human donor with acute or convalescent COVID-19. The donor label of this sample is uncertain.

The chain employs TRBV18 and TRBJ2-5; D is undetermined. Germline assignment: CDR1 KGHSH and CDR2 LQKENI. The CDR3 consists of 12 residues. Trimming cost V 2 bases and J 6 bases, with 7 bases left between them. The CDR3 region is CASSPFGQTQYF. The CDR3 region has the DNA TGTGCCAGCTCACCATTCGGTCAGACCCAGTACTTC.

The chain employs TRBV29-1 and TRBJ2-3, with 9 bases that match TRBD1. CDR1 and CDR2 (germline): SQVTM, ANQGSEA. V dropped 6 bases and J dropped 2; count of bases not matched to a gene: 6. The CDR3 consists of 14 residues. This chain's CDR3 is CSVADRGNTDTQYF. For the CDR3, the DNA is TGCAGCGTCGCCGACAGGGGGAACACAGATACGCAGTATTTT.

This chain connects TRBV6-1 to TRBJ1-2; the D gene is possibly TRBD1 (6 bases). Germline V gives CDR1 MNHNS, CDR2 SASEGT. This CDR3 region has 16 residues. The V and J ends lost 4 bases and 4 bases respectively, with 19 bases between them. The CDR3 DNA reads TGTGCCAGCAGTGTTGGGGGACAACGTGTGCTCTATGGCTACACCTTC. This codes for CASSVGGQRVLYGYTF.

The rearrangement links TRBV5-4 to TRBJ1-6, with D perhaps TRBD1 (6 bases). This CDR3 contains 14 residues. The V and J ends lost 6 bases and 9 bases respectively, with 16 bases between them. CDR1 is SGHNT and CDR2 is YYREEE in the germline V gene (reference sequence). DNA of the CDR3: TGTGCCAGCACTCCGGGACAAATAGGTTCACCCCTCCACTTT. Translation: CASTPGQIGSPLHF.

The chain couples TRBV2 to TRBJ1-1, with 7 bases fitting TRBD1. This CDR3 contains 12 residues. Germline assignment: CDR1 SNHLY and CDR2 FYNNEI. The trim removed 1 base at V and 8 bases at J, leaving 1 base unmatched. CDR3 nucleotides: TGTGCCAGCAGTGAAGGAGGGGGCGAAGCTTTCTTT. Its protein is CASSEGGGEAFF.

This chain joins TRBV3-1 (or the pseudogene TRBV3-2) and TRBJ2-2, with 9 bases that match TRBD1. The CDR3 runs 20 residues. The ends lost 3 bases at V and 4 bases at J; junction bases unmatched: 18. Germline loops: CDR1 LGHDT, CDR2 YNNKEL (reference sequence). The CDR3 protein is CASSHRSQTGTGFGTGELFF. The CDR3 nucleotides are TGTGCCAGCAGCCACCGCTCACAAACCGGGACAGGGTTCGGCACCGGGGAGCTGTTTTTT.

This chain uses TRBV2 with TRBJ2-1; 7 nucleotides agree with TRBD1. Germline V gene sequence: CDR1 SNHLY, CDR2 FYNNEI. This CDR3 spans 14 amino acids. The J segment lost 9 bases and the V segment lost 4 bases, leaving 9 bases of the junction unmatched. The CDR3 here is CASSAALRGSEQFF. The DNA for the CDR3 is TGTGCCAGCAGTGCAGCGCTCAGGGGGAGTGAGCAGTTCTTC.

The chain uses TRBV3-1 (or the pseudogene TRBV3-2) and TRBJ1-1; 8 nucleotides match TRBD1. The CDR3 runs to 13 residues. V shed 4 bases and J 4 bases; nucleotides not matched to a gene: 2. Looked up from germline, CDR1 is LGHDT and CDR2 is YNNKEL (reference sequence). This chain's CDR3 is CASSPRGLTEAFF. The CDR3 nucleotides are TGTGCCAGCAGCCCCAGGGGGCTCACTGAAGCTTTCTTT.

This clone was detected only a few times. The V call is TRBV30, the J call TRBJ2-2, with 7 bases matching TRBD2. CDR3 length: 15 amino acids. After removal of 2 bases from V and 3 bases from J, the junction contained 6 bases not matched to a gene. Germline CDR1 is GTSNPN and CDR2 is SVGIG (reference sequence). CDR3 sequence reads: CAWSLSGTDTGELFF. The DNA of the CDR3 is TGTGCCTGGAGTCTCAGCGGGACGGACACCGGGGAGCTGTTTTTT.